This passage covers 27 T cell receptor beta chains from one sample sequenced in a study of blood T cell repertoires in COVID-19. The table came from immunoSEQ multiplex PCR; TCRdb's copy has only in-frame clones and leaves some out. The repertoire has 150,000 to 200,000 clones, nearly 85% of them found once; the top ten carry around 5.2%. The sequencing sample was made of peripheral blood. Receptor source: a woman in her 30s with acute or convalescent COVID-19.

The V and J genes are TRBV29-1 and TRBJ1-1, with a weak D call TRBD1 (6 bases). There are 14 residues in the CDR3. Germline V gene lookup returns CDR1 SQVTM and CDR2 ANQGSEA. V shed 4 bases and J shed 1 base, with 13 bases lying between them. The CDR3 spells CSVGGGRANTEAFF. DNA of the CDR3: TGCAGCGTTGGAGGGGGGAGGGCGAACACTGAAGCTTTCTTT.

The V and J genes are TRBV27 and TRBJ2-1, with TRBD2 matching 12 bases. CDR1 is MNHEY and CDR2 is SMNVEV in the germline V gene (reference sequence). The CDR3 totals 20 residues. The V segment lost 2 bases and the J segment 0 bases; nucleotides outside the gene matches: 11. CDR3 nucleotides: TGTGCCAGCAGTTTAGCGCAGACTAGCGGGAGAGGAATCTCCTACAATGAGCAGTTCTTC. Its translation: CASSLAQTSGRGISYNEQFF.

There are a few counts of this clone. V and J are TRBV6-5 and TRBJ1-1; a weak D match, TRBD1 (6 bases). Germline CDR1 and CDR2: MNHEY and SVGAGI. This CDR3 is 16 amino acids long. With 1 base removed from V and 1 base from J, the gap between germline ends came to 13 bases. CDR3 DNA: TGTGCCAGCAGTTACTTAAGTGCAGGGGCGAACACTGAAGCTTTCTTT. Translation: CASSYLSAGANTEAFF.

This chain uses TRBV11-2 with TRBJ2-7; unclear D gene. V was cut by 3 bases and J by 3 bases, with 15 bases left in between. This CDR3 is built from 15 residues. CDR1 is SGHAT and CDR2 is FQNNGV in the germline V gene. CDR3 sequence (DNA): TGTGCCAGCAGCTTTCTAAGAGACTCTTTCTACGAGCAGTACTTC. It specifies CASSFLRDSFYEQYF. Full variable domain (remainder filled in from reference TRBV11-2 and TRBJ2-7): EAGVAQSPRYKIIEKRQSVAFWCNPISGHATLYWYQQILGQGPKLLIQFQNNGVVDDSQLPKDRFSAERLKGVDSTLKIQPAKLEDSAVYLCASSFLRDSFYEQYFGPGTRLTVT.

This clone was found a few times. V and J are TRBV6-4 and TRBJ2-1; D gene unclear. The germline V gene encodes CDR1 MRHNA and CDR2 SNTAGT. The CDR3 runs to 14 residues. The germline V and J ends were trimmed by 4 bases and 8 bases, with 15 bases remaining between them. CDR3 DNA sequence: TGTGCCAGCAGTGCCCGTCTAGGCCTGCATGAGCAGTTCTTC. It translates to CASSARLGLHEQFF.

The chain combines TRBV29-1 with TRBJ1-2; D is undetermined. With 6 bases removed from V and 5 bases from J, the gap between germline ends came to 13 bases. This CDR3 has 12 amino acids. CDR1 and CDR2 (germline): SQVTM, ANQGSEA. CDR3 sequence (DNA): TGCAGCGTCGCCGGACTGGTGTATGGCTACACCTTC. Translation gives CSVAGLVYGYTF.

The rearrangement links TRBV28 to TRBJ2-1, with 8 bases aligning to TRBD1. This CDR3 region has 14 residues. Trimming cost V 3 bases and J 8 bases; bases outside gene matches: 6. CDR1 is MDHEN, CDR2 SYDVKM, per germline. CDR3 protein: CASSFPDRVHEQFF. CDR3 DNA: TGTGCCAGCAGTTTCCCGGACAGGGTCCATGAGCAGTTCTTC.

This chain links TRBV6-6 with TRBJ1-2, with 8 bases fitting TRBD1. Germline V gives CDR1 MNHNY, CDR2 SVGAGI (reference sequence). This CDR3 has 11 amino acids. V lost 6 bases and J lost 8; bases outside the gene matches: 2. CDR3 sequence (DNA): TGTGCCAGCAGGTCAGGGGGCGGCTACACCTTC. Residues: CASRSGGGYTF.

J is TRBJ1-2 and V is TRBV12-3 or TRBV12-4; unclear D gene. The CDR3 consists of 12 residues. V lost 1 base to trimming and J lost 7 bases, with 7 bases between them. CDR3 sequence (DNA): TGTGCCAGCAGTTTAGACTTGGTTGGCTACACCTTC. This codes for CASSLDLVGYTF.

The rearrangement joins TRBV30 to TRBJ2-5; 7 nucleotides agree with TRBD1. The CDR3 runs to 15 residues. Germline V gene data show CDR1 as GTSNPN and CDR2 as SVGIG (reference sequence). With 1 base clipped from V and 4 bases from J, the junction kept 9 bases outside the gene matches. CDR3 amino acids: CAWSGQGAGRETQYF. The CDR3 DNA follows: TGTGCCTGGAGTGGACAGGGAGCAGGGCGAGAGACCCAGTACTTC.

Worth noting for this clone: A junction boundary mismatches the germline segment, possibly from a read error. The chain is built from TRBV5-4 and TRBJ1-2; no firm D call. The germline CDR1 and CDR2 sequences are SGHNT and YYREEE (reference sequence). The CDR3 is made up of 14 amino acids. CDR3 amino acids: CASSLEGRTYGYTF. The CDR3 nucleotides read TGTGCCAGCAGTTTGGAAGGGAGAACTTATGGCTACACCTTC.

The chain links TRBV7-2 to TRBJ1-5, with 9 bases lining up with TRBD1. V was clipped by 5 bases and J by 6 bases; unmatched bases: 8. The CDR3 is 15 residues long. The germline V gene encodes CDR1 SGHTA and CDR2 FQGNSA. This CDR3 reads CASSLSTGGGQPQHF. The CDR3 bases are TGTGCCAGCAGCCTATCCACAGGGGGCGGTCAGCCCCAGCATTTT.

The V gene is TRBV9, the J gene TRBJ1-1; 7 bases are shared with TRBD1. This CDR3 comprises 14 residues. Germline-derived CDR1 and CDR2 are SGDLS and YYNGEE. The trim removed 7 bases at V and 2 bases at J, leaving 8 bases unmatched. The CDR3 here is CASGRTGLNTEAFF. CDR3 DNA: TGTGCCAGCGGGCGGACAGGCCTTAACACTGAAGCTTTCTTT.

The chain links TRBV28 to TRBJ2-3; D is perhaps TRBD1 (6 bases). This CDR3 comprises 12 residues. Germline loops: CDR1 MDHEN, CDR2 SYDVKM. V shed 3 bases and J shed 9 bases, with 10 bases lying between them. The DNA of the CDR3 is TGTGCCAGCAGTTTGGTGCAGGGGACGCAGTATTTT. Protein: CASSLVQGTQYF.

The chain uses TRBV5-8 and TRBJ1-2; D is uncertain. Trimming left V 0 bases short and J 5 bases short, with 17 bases between. The CDR3 is 16 amino acids. From germline, CDR1 is SGHTS and CDR2 YDEGEE. This CDR3 is CASSLVRGRSLYGYTF. Here the CDR3 DNA reads TGTGCCAGCAGCTTGGTACGAGGGAGAAGTTTGTATGGCTACACCTTC.

V usage is TRBV5-1 and J usage is TRBJ2-2; 7 bases agree with TRBD2. CDR1 is SGHRS and CDR2 is YFSETQ in the germline V gene. The CDR3 totals 13 residues. Trimming took 5 bases from V and 6 from J; bases not matched to a gene: 4. The CDR3 here is CASSTSVSGELFF. The CDR3 region has the DNA TGCGCCAGCAGTACTAGCGTTTCCGGGGAGCTGTTTTTT.

The CDR3 is CASSATDYEQYF. DNA of the CDR3: TGTGCCAGCAGTGCTACAGACTACGAGCAGTACTTC. The rearrangement uses TRBV12-3 or TRBV12-4 and TRBJ2-7, with no clear D. With 5 bases removed from V and 3 bases from J, the gap between germline ends came to 8 bases. The CDR3 is 12 amino acids.

The CDR3 DNA sequence: TGTGCCAGCAGTTTCGGAAGACAGGACAATCAGCCCCAGCATTTT. It translates to CASSFGRQDNQPQHF. V is TRBV6-5 and J is TRBJ1-5; the D gene is possibly TRBD1 (6 bases). V was clipped by 4 bases and J by 3 bases, with 13 bases between them. Germline lookup yields CDR1 MNHEY and CDR2 SVGAGI. The CDR3 has 15 amino acids.

This clone was recorded only once. One end of the junction varies from germline; a read error may be responsible. The chain employs TRBV2 and TRBJ2-7; tentatively, D is TRBD1 (6 bases). The V gene's germline CDR1 is SNHLY and CDR2 FYNNEI. The CDR3 sequence is 15 residues long. The CDR3 DNA reads as TGTGCCAGCAGTGGACGCGCAGCAGGGGCTACGATTCCCAACTTC. Its translation: CASSGRAAGATIPNF.

The sample holds one count of this clone. V gene TRBV2 combines with J gene TRBJ1-1; unclear D gene. The CDR3 sequence is 10 residues long. CDR1 is SNHLY, CDR2 FYNNEI, per germline. The V end lost 8 bases, the J end lost 6 bases, and 7 bases lay between the germline ends. In DNA form, the CDR3 reads TGTGCCAGCCTCGGTTCTGAAGCTTTCTTT. Translating it yields CASLGSEAFF.

CDR3 amino acids: CATSLDRILTEAFF. The CDR3 DNA reads TGTGCCACCAGCCTGGACAGGATCCTCACTGAAGCTTTCTTT. The chain carries TRBV15 and TRBJ1-1; 7 bases match TRBD1. This CDR3 has 14 residues. Trimming removed 5 bases from V and 4 bases from J; junction bases left unmatched: 7. The germline V gene encodes CDR1 LNHNV and CDR2 YYDKDF (reference sequence).

J is TRBJ1-6 and V is TRBV3-1 (or the pseudogene TRBV3-2), with a weak D call TRBD1 (6 bases). Germline V lookup: CDR1 LGHDT, CDR2 YNNKEL (reference sequence). The V and J ends lost 6 bases and 6 bases respectively, with 18 bases between them. The length of the CDR3 is 16 residues. CDR3 amino acids: CASSRTAPHRNSPLHF. CDR3 bases: TGTGCCAGCAGTCGGACAGCTCCTCACCGTAATTCACCCCTCCACTTT.

Remarks on this clone: One end of the junction fails to match germline, which may point to a read error. This chain connects TRBV30 to TRBJ1-6; possible D gene TRBD1, 5 bases. CDR1 and CDR2 from the germline V gene are GTSNPN and SVGIG (reference sequence). This CDR3 has 14 amino acids. CDR3 residues: CAGRGDRNNSPLHF. The CDR3 region has the DNA TGTGCCGGGAGGGGAGACCGTAATAATTCACCCCTCCACTTT.

This clone was seen a handful of times. In the same sample, other DNA sequences code for this CDR3. This chain links TRBV7-2 with TRBJ1-2; 8 bases fit TRBD1. Germline values: CDR1 SGHTA, CDR2 FQGNSA. The J segment lost 8 bases and the V segment lost 5 bases, leaving 4 bases of the junction unmatched. This CDR3 comprises 12 residues. This CDR3 is CASSGQGRGYTF. In nucleotides, the CDR3 is TGTGCCAGCAGCGGACAGGGTCGGGGCTACACCTTC. Variable domain in full (rest from reference TRBV7-2 and TRBJ1-2): GAGVSQSPSNKVTEKGKDVELRCDPISGHTALYWYRQSLGQGLEFLIYFQGNSAPDKSGLPSDRFSAERTGGSVSTLTIQRTQQEDSAVYLCASSGQGRGYTFGSGTRLTVV.

The chain recombines TRBV11-2 with TRBJ1-6, with D tentatively TRBD1 (6 bases). V was shortened by 0 bases and J by 11 bases, with 17 bases between the two germline ends. The CDR3 has 16 residues. CDR1 is SGHAT, CDR2 FQNNGV, per germline. The CDR3, as DNA: TGTGCCAGCAGCTTAGAAGCCCTAGGGGGAAGGGCACCCCTCCACTTT. This translates into CASSLEALGGRAPLHF.

J is TRBJ2-7 and V is TRBV27, with a weak D call TRBD2 (5 bases). Deletions cut 3 bases from V and 6 bases from J, with 12 bases between. CDR3 size: 13 residues. CDR1 is MNHEY, CDR2 SMNVEV, per germline (reference sequence). The CDR3 DNA reads TGTGCCAGCAGTTTCACAGAGGCGGGCGAGCAGTACTTC. As protein: CASSFTEAGEQYF.

The chain combines TRBV27 with TRBJ2-1, with 7 bases aligning to TRBD2. Germline trimming cut 5 bases from V and 2 bases from J; bases unmatched to any gene: 6. Per germline, CDR1 MNHEY and CDR2 SMNVEV (reference sequence). This CDR3 is 15 amino acids long. CDR3 amino acids: CASSPRDYTYNEQFF. Written as DNA, the CDR3 is TGTGCCAGCAGTCCCCGGGACTATACCTACAATGAGCAGTTCTTC.